This T cell receptor beta chain was documented in a study of shared clonotypes between healthy human individuals. Overall study results and limits: Depth of sequencing was expected to influence donor clonotype sharing. Generation of non-shared clonotypes was less probable than generation of clonotypes shared by all four donors.

Of note for this clone: Its antigen is not known.

The junction had 5 bases not matched to a gene; V was cut back by 4 bases and J by 0 bases. From germline, CDR1 is LGHNA and CDR2 YNFKEQ. This CDR3 has 17 residues. Every donor, a Caucasian adult, lived in Nashville, Tennessee. Sequenced by immunoSEQ multiplex PCR; TCRdb stores in-frame clones only, minus some. In the table there are approximately 400,000 clones, 90% to 97% of which are singletons. Sequenced sample: memory CD8+ T cells sorted from blood. Subset of the sample: CD45RO+ cells pooled with CCR7-negative TemRA cells. The sequence came from a man aged 25 to 40 in good health. V and J are TRBV4-2 and TRBJ2-3, with TRBD2 identical over 12 bases. CDR3 nucleotide sequence: TGTGCCAGCAGCCGGACCGGGACTAGCGGGAGCACAGATACGCAGTATTTT. Translated: CASSRTGTSGSTDTQYF.